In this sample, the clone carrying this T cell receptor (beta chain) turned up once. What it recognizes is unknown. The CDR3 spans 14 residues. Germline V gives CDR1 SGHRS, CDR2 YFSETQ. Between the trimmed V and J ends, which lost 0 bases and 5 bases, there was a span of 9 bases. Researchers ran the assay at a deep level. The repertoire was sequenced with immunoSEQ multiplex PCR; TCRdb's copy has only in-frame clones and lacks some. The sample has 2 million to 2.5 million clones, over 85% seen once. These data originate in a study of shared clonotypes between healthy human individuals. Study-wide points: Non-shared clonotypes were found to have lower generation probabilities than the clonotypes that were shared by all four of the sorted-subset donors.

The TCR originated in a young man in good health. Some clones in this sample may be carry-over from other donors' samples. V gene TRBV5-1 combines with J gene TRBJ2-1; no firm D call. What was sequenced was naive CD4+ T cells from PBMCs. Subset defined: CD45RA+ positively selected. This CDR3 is CASSLDVQNNEQFF. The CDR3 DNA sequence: TGCGCCAGCAGCTTGGACGTCCAGAACAATGAGCAGTTCTTC.